The clone carrying this T cell receptor (beta chain) was counted many times. Its target is not known. Healthy Caucasians made up all donors. These data come from a study of identical twins. The CDR3 sequence is 13 residues long. V lost 1 base and J lost 9, with 13 bases in between. From germline, CDR1 is SGHRS and CDR2 YFSETQ. Via MiXCR, TCRdb re-called the 5' RACE reads, giving one row per CDR3 protein. The table has around 240,000 distinct CDR3 sequences, about 10% seen once. General study points: Beta out-of-frame sequences showed weaker excess twin sharing. Out-of-frame alpha sequences shared by twins showed excess low generation probability.

The clonotype comes from a middle-aged man in good health. The chain uses TRBV5-1 and TRBJ1-2, with D uncertain. Sample: memory T cells sorted from blood. CDR3 in DNA: TGCGCCAGCAGCTTGACCAGCACCATGCGCTACACCTTC. This translates into CASSLTSTMRYTF.